This TCR beta chain was profiled in a study of shared clonotypes between healthy human individuals. It was CD45RO-negative cells, positively selected for CCR7, that made up naive CD8 cells, with terminally differentiated effector memory CD45RA+ cells excluded. TCRdb's copy holds only in-frame clones and misses some; the assay was immunoSEQ multiplex PCR. The sample has 2 million to 2.5 million clones, 85% to 95% seen once. CDR1 is MDHEN, CDR2 SYDVKM, per germline. This CDR3 has 11 amino acids. V lost 6 bases, J lost 5 bases, and 5 bases lay in between. The sequenced material came from naive CD8+ T cells from PBMCs. J is TRBJ2-1 and V is TRBV28; a possible D gene is TRBD2 (5 bases). The TCR sequence derives from a man aged 18 to 29 in good health. Some clones in this sample may be carry-over from other donors' samples. CDR3 in DNA: TGTGCCAGCAGGCGGGACAATGAGCAGTTCTTC. Protein product: CASRRDNEQFF.